The T cell receptor beta chain described here comes from a study of tumor and adjacent non-tumor tissue in lung cancer. About the research overall: Millions of productive TCRbeta reads were obtained per sample on average.

No cell sorting was done before RNA was extracted from the tissue. Distant lung tissue was collected more than 3 cm away from the tumor edge. The library came from three nested PCR rounds adapted from ARM-PCR protocols. One entry per CDR3 protein results from TCRdb running MiXCR on the multiplex PCR reads. The data contain some 80,000 distinct CDR3 sequences, around 82% of them singletons. Study-level points and caveats: Normal lung showed higher cumulative top 100 clone frequency than tumor.

The junction had 3 bases not matched to a gene; V was cut back by 2 bases and J by 3 bases. CDR3 length equals 15 residues. Germline V lookup: CDR1 SGHRS, CDR2 YFSETQ. This clonotype was recorded at least ten times. Its antigen remains unidentified. The TCR originated in a woman in her fifties or sixties with non-small cell lung cancer. The chain combines TRBV5-1 with TRBJ2-2; 8 bases are a match to TRBD1. The specimen was distant non-tumor lung tissue. The CDR3 DNA follows: TGCGCCAGCAGCTTACAGGGGGGATACACCGGGGAGCTGTTTTTT. Amino acid sequence: CASSLQGGYTGELFF.